This TCR beta chain was retrieved from a study of blood T cell repertoires in COVID-19. Background on the study: T cells, B-cell-depleted T cells, or PBMCs supplied cDNA or gDNA.

The CDR3 consists of 13 residues. CDR1 and CDR2 (germline): SGHTA, FQGNSA. The germline V and J ends were trimmed by 3 bases and 6 bases, with 11 bases remaining between them. The method was immunoSEQ multiplex PCR; TCRdb's version includes in-frame clones alone and lacks a portion of them. The repertoire holds 150,000 to 250,000 clones, roughly three quarters seen once, with nearly 6% in the top ten. The sample consisted of peripheral blood. V usage is TRBV7-2 and J usage is TRBJ1-2, with a tentative D call TRBD1 (6 bases). This clonotype was obtained from a woman aged 40 to 49 with COVID-19, enrolled during active disease. The CDR3 reads CASSFQGSNGYTF. The CDR3 bases are TGTGCCAGCAGCTTTCAGGGGTCCAATGGCTACACCTTC.